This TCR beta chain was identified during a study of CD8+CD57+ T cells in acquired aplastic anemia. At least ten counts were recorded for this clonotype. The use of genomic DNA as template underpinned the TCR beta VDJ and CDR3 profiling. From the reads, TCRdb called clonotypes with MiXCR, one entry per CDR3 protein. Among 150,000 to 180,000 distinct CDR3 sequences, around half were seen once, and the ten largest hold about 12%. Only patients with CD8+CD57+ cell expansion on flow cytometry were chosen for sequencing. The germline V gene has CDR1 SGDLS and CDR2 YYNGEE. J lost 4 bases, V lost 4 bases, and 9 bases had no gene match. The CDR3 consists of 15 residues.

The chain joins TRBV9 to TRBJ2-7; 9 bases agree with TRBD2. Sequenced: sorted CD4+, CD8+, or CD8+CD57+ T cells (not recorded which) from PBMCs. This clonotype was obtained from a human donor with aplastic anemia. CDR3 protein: CASSPRSSGKYEQYF. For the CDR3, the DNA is TGTGCCAGCAGCCCCCGGTCTAGCGGGAAGTACGAGCAGTACTTC.